A single T cell receptor beta chain is shown here with its context. V was pared by 3 bases and J by 3 bases, with 7 bases of the junction left unmatched. This CDR3 comprises 16 residues. The germline CDR1 and CDR2 sequences are KGHSH and LQKENI. Source study methods: By means of reference gene primer amplification, nucleated cell counts were estimated. The assay was immunoSEQ multiplex PCR, and TCRdb's table has in-frame clones only and misses some. V, J and clone size reflect that table, while D and trimming were determined from the DNA. The data show more than 90,000 clones, approximately 90% seen once. This sample is part of a study of blood T cell repertoires in COVID-19. Study-wide background: PBMCs, B-cell-depleted T cells, or T cells were the source of the cDNA or gDNA that made up the material.

This chain links TRBV18 with TRBJ1-4; 7 bases agree with TRBD1. This receptor was identified in a man in his fifties or sixties with acute or convalescent COVID-19. Source material: peripheral blood. CDR3 DNA sequence: TGTGCCAGCTCACCTAATTCAGGGGGATCTAATGAAAAACTGTTTTTT. Translated: CASSPNSGGSNEKLFF. Full variable domain (rest looked up from reference TRBV18 and TRBJ1-4): NAGVMQNPRHLVRRRGQEARLRCSPMKGHSHVYWYRQLPEEGLKFMVYLQKENIIDESGMPKERFSAEFPKEGPSILRIQQVVRGDSAAYFCASSPNSGGSNEKLFFGSGTQLSVL.